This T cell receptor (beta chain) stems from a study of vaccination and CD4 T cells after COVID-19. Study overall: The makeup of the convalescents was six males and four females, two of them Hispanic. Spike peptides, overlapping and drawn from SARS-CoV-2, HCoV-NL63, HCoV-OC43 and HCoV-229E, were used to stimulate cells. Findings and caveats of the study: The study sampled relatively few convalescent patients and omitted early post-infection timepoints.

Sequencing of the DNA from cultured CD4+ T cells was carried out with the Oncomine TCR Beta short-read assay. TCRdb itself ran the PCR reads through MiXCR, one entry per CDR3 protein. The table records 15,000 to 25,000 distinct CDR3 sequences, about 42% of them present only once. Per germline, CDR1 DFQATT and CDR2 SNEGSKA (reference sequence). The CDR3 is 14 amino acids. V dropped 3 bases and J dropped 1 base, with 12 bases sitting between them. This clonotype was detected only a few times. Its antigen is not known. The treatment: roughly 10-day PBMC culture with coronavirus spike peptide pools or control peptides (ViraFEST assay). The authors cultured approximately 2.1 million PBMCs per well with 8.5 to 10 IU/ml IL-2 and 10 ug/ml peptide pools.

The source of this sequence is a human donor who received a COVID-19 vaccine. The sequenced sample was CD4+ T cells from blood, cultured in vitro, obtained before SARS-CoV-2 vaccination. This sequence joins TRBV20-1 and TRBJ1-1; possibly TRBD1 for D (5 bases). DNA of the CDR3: TGCAGTGCTAGGGGGCCAGATAAGAACACTGAAGCTTTCTTT. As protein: CSARGPDKNTEAFF.